Sequencing of this T cell receptor (beta chain) was carried out in a study of graft-versus-host responses after intestinal transplantation. CDR3 length equals 14 residues. In germline, CDR1 is MNHEY, CDR2 SVGAGI. With 6 bases removed from V and 7 bases from J, the gap between germline ends came to 18 bases. Clones were sequenced by immunoSEQ multiplex PCR, and TCRdb holds only the in-frame ones, with some missing. Of tens of thousands of clones detected, 85% to 95% appear once; the ten largest clones hold approximately 0.77%. This sequence was found in a human patient who received an intestinal transplant, so some T cells may come from the graft donor. Sequenced material: PBMCs, taken about 65 days after intestinal transplant. The gene calls are TRBV6-5 and TRBJ2-5, with D maybe TRBD1 (6 bases). The CDR3 DNA reads as TGTGCCAGCAGCCCCGAAACAGGGTCCGGGACCCAGTACTTC. Protein: CASSPETGSGTQYF.